Each of the 18 T cell receptor beta chains below was sequenced from the same sample in a study of T-cell memory formation after mild COVID-19. One entry per CDR3 protein results from TCRdb running MiXCR on the 5' RACE reads. This sample carries 470,000 or so distinct CDR3 sequences, roughly 23% of them seen once, and the ten largest clones take roughly an eighth. Sequencing was carried out using PBMCs or a T cell subset sorted from them (not recorded which). The receptors stem from an adult woman who had mild COVID-19 (a few samples of this study predate the infection). Cell type and time point are not known.

The chain uses TRBV7-8 and TRBJ2-1, with 9 nucleotides matching TRBD2. There are 16 residues in the CDR3. Trimming cost V 7 bases and J 9 bases; bases outside gene matches: 16. The germline gives CDR1 SGHVS, CDR2 FQNEAQ. The DNA for the CDR3 is TGTGCCAGCACCCTAAACCCCCCTAGCGGGATCGGTGAGCAGTTCTTC. Its protein is CASTLNPPSGIGEQFF.

This clonotype was seen only once. The V and J genes are TRBV10-3 and TRBJ2-3, with 9 bases aligning to TRBD2. Trimming cost V 7 bases and J 5 bases; bases outside gene matches: 10. Germline V CDR1 and CDR2: ENHRY, SYGVKD. This CDR3 has 15 amino acids. The CDR3 sequence: CAITRSGGSGDTQYF. The CDR3 DNA reads TGTGCCATCACTCGTAGCGGGGGTTCGGGAGATACGCAGTATTTT.

This clonotype was recorded a few times. The rearrangement uses TRBV2 and TRBJ2-2; TRBD1 matches 7 bases. Germline CDR1 reads SNHLY; CDR2 reads FYNNEI. This CDR3 comprises 15 residues. The J segment lost 5 bases and the V segment lost 6 bases, leaving 9 bases of the junction unmatched. DNA for the CDR3: TGTGCCAGCAGCAGGGACAGTCCTATGACCGGGGAGCTGTTTTTT. It is translated as CASSRDSPMTGELFF.

The chain links TRBV10-3 to TRBJ2-2; D is possibly TRBD1 or TRBD2 (6 bases each). V was trimmed by 3 bases and J by 2 bases, leaving 13 bases between them. Germline-derived CDR1 and CDR2 are ENHRY and SYGVKD. The CDR3 is 16 amino acids. The CDR3 here is CAISDVGGINTGELFF. CDR3 nucleotide sequence: TGTGCCATCAGTGACGTCGGGGGCATCAACACCGGGGAGCTGTTTTTT.

The V and J genes are TRBV5-1 and TRBJ2-1; 9 nucleotides match TRBD2. CDR1 is SGHRS, CDR2 YFSETQ, per germline. V gave up 5 bases and J gave up 3 bases; unmatched junction bases: 9. The CDR3 extends over 16 amino acids. The CDR3 here is CASSPRLAELYNEQFF. CDR3 DNA sequence: TGCGCCAGCAGTCCGAGACTAGCGGAACTCTACAATGAGCAGTTCTTC.

This clonotype appeared a few times. This chain uses TRBV20-1 with TRBJ1-1; D not certain. Trimming shortened V by 0 bases and J by 4 bases, and 6 bases separated the two germline ends. CDR1 DFQATT and CDR2 SNEGSKA come from the germline V gene (reference sequence). The CDR3 spans 12 residues. CDR3 DNA: TGCAGTGCTAGAGATCCATTCACTGAAGCTTTCTTT. This sequence encodes CSARDPFTEAFF.

The chain is built from TRBV12-3 or TRBV12-4 and TRBJ2-1; 10 bases match TRBD2. The CDR3 has 15 amino acids. With V trimmed by 5 bases and J by 4 bases, 5 bases remained unmatched. The CDR3 protein is CASSETSGLYNEQFF. The CDR3 region has the DNA TGTGCCAGCAGTGAGACTAGCGGGCTATACAATGAGCAGTTCTTC.

J is TRBJ2-1 and V is TRBV2, with a weak D call TRBD1 (5 bases). Trimming cost V 8 bases and J 1 base, with 12 bases left between them. The germline CDR1 and CDR2 sequences are SNHLY and FYNNEI. This CDR3 has 14 residues. CDR3 coding DNA: TGTGCCAGCTCGGCAGGGCCGTCCTACAATGAGCAGTTCTTC. It is translated as CASSAGPSYNEQFF.

This clonotype was seen a handful of times. The chain uses TRBV7-9 and TRBJ1-2, with 7 nucleotides matching TRBD1. CDR3 size: 14 residues. Germline CDR1 and CDR2: SEHNR and FQNEAQ (reference sequence). The J segment lost 5 bases and the V segment lost 5 bases, leaving 8 bases of the junction unmatched. CDR3 sequence reads: CASSQGTATYGYTF. The CDR3 nucleotides read TGTGCCAGCAGCCAGGGGACAGCAACTTATGGCTACACCTTC.

The sample holds a few counts of this clonotype. The chain has TRBV6-1 and TRBJ2-6; D is uncertain. Deletions cut 1 base from V and 4 bases from J, with 11 bases between. CDR1 is MNHNS, CDR2 SASEGT, per germline. This CDR3 is 16 amino acids long. CDR3 residues: CASSEGGSLGANVLTF. The CDR3 nucleotides are TGTGCCAGCAGTGAAGGGGGATCCCTGGGGGCCAACGTCCTGACTTTC.

This clonotype came up a few times. The chain links TRBV7-6 to TRBJ2-1; 8 nucleotides line up with TRBD1. The germline V gene has CDR1 SGHVS and CDR2 FNYEAQ. There are 15 residues in the CDR3. Unmatched junction bases numbered 8, after V lost 5 bases and J lost 5 bases. CDR3 DNA: TGTGCCAGCAGCCCAAAGGGACAGGTTCACAATGAGCAGTTCTTC. Protein: CASSPKGQVHNEQFF.

This chain uses TRBV6-6 with TRBJ2-3; D is possibly TRBD1 or TRBD2 (5 bases each). In germline, CDR1 is MNHNY, CDR2 SVGAGI (reference sequence). CDR3 length: 18 residues. V lost 0 bases, J lost 1 base, and 17 bases lay in between. CDR3 coding DNA: TGTGCCAGCAGTTACTCGATCGGGGCGTCCAGGGGCACAGATACGCAGTATTTT. Translation: CASSYSIGASRGTDTQYF.

This chain connects TRBV5-1 to TRBJ2-1, with TRBD2 matching 10 bases. Germline V gives CDR1 SGHRS, CDR2 YFSETQ. The V gene end was trimmed by 9 bases and the J gene end by 6 bases; junction bases not matched to a gene: 3. This CDR3 has 12 residues. For the CDR3, the DNA is TGCGCCACCTGGACTAGCGGCAATGAGCAGTTCTTC. It encodes CATWTSGNEQFF. Full variable domain (rest looked up from reference TRBV5-1 and TRBJ2-1): KAGVTQTPRYLIKTRGQQVTLSCSPISGHRSVSWYQQTPGQGLQFLFEYFSETQRNKGNFPGRFSGRQFSNSRSEMNVSTLELGDSALYLCATWTSGNEQFFGPGTRLTVL.

This clonotype has just a few counts. The chain joins TRBV20-1 to TRBJ2-3, with 12 bases fitting TRBD2. This CDR3 region has 16 residues. Per the germline V gene, CDR1 is DFQATT and CDR2 is SNEGSKA (reference sequence). Trimming took 0 bases from V and 1 from J; bases not matched to a gene: 2. CDR3 nucleotide sequence: TGCAGTGCTAGAGATTGGACTAGCGGGGGCACAGATACGCAGTATTTT. Encoded protein: CSARDWTSGGTDTQYF.

V is TRBV15 and J is TRBJ1-1, with D perhaps matching TRBD1 (6 bases). The CDR3 has 13 residues. V lost 3 bases and J 7 bases, leaving 12 bases between the germline ends. Germline loops: CDR1 LNHNV, CDR2 YYDKDF (reference sequence). The CDR3 loop is CATSRWEGDEAFF. The CDR3, as DNA: TGTGCCACCAGCAGGTGGGAGGGGGATGAAGCTTTCTTT.

In this sample, this clonotype turned up a few times. The gene calls are TRBV5-6 and TRBJ2-6; maybe TRBD1 (5 bases). V lost 1 base and J lost 1, with 12 bases in between. The CDR3 covers 17 residues. CDR1 SGHDT and CDR2 YYEEEE come from the germline V gene. The CDR3 DNA follows: TGTGCCAGCAGCTTGCGGCTAAGGGGTTCTGGGGCCAACGTCCTGACTTTC. This gives the protein CASSLRLRGSGANVLTF.

This chain connects TRBV30 to TRBJ2-2; D is perhaps TRBD2 (6 bases). This CDR3 spans 16 amino acids. Germline V gene sequence: CDR1 GTSNPN, CDR2 SVGIG (reference sequence). Deletions cut 2 bases from V and 8 bases from J, with 21 bases between. CDR3 sequence reads: CAWSPGDSFLRGELFF. In nucleotides, the CDR3 is TGTGCCTGGAGTCCGGGAGACAGTTTTCTCAGGGGGGAGCTGTTTTTT. Based on the CDR3 plus reference TRBV30 and TRBJ2-2, the full variable domain is SQTIHQWPATLVQPVGSPLSLECTVEGTSNPNLYWYRQAAGRGLQLLFYSVGIGQISSEVPQNLSASRPQDRQFILSSKKLLLSDSGFYLCAWSPGDSFLRGELFFGEGSRLTVL.

This chain joins TRBV5-1 and TRBJ2-5; TRBD2 agrees at 9 bases. Germline lookup yields CDR1 SGHRS and CDR2 YFSETQ. V trimming: 0 bases; J trimming: 6 bases; junction bases outside the gene matches: 6. CDR3 size: 15 residues. In DNA, the CDR3 is TGCGCCAGCAGCTTGGGGCTAGCGGGACGAAAGACCCAGTACTTC. It translates to CASSLGLAGRKTQYF.